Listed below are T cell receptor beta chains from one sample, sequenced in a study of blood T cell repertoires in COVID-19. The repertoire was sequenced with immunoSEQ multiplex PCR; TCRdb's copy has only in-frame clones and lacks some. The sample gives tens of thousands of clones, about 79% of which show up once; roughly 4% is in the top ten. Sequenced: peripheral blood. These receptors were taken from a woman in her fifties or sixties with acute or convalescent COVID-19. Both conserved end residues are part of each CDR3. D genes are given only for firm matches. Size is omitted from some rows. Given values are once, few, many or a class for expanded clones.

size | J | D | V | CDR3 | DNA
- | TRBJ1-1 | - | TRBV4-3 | CASSQDLGTEAFF | TGCGCCAGCAGCCAGGACTTGGGGACTGAAGCTTTCTTT
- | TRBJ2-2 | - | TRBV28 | CASSLVLLGAGTGELFF | TGTGCCAGCAGTTTGGTTTTATTGGGGGCGGGCACCGGGGAGCTGTTTTTT
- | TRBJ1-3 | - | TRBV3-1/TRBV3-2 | CASREGFSGNTIYF | TGTGCCAGCAGGGAGGGTTTCTCCGGAAACACCATATATTTT
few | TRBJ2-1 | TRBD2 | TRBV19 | CASSIVGGGNEQFF | TGTGCCAGTAGTATAGTTGGCGGGGGCAATGAGCAGTTCTTC
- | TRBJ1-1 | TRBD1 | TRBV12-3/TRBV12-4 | CASSGQGVTEAFF | TGTGCCAGCAGCGGACAGGGGGTGACTGAAGCTTTCTTT
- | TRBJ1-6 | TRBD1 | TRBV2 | CASSLRDSSYNSPLHF | TGTGCCAGCAGCTTGAGGGACAGTTCTTATAATTCACCCCTCCACTTT
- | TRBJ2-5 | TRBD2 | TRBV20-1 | CSASSGGWVEETQYF | TGCAGTGCTAGTAGCGGGGGGTGGGTAGAGGAGACCCAGTACTTC
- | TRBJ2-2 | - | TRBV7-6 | CASSAQENTGELFF | TGTGCCAGCAGCGCGCAGGAGAACACCGGGGAGCTGTTTTTT
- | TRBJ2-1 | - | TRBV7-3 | CASSLRDLDNEQFF | TGTGCCAGCAGCTTACGGGATTTGGACAATGAGCAGTTCTTC
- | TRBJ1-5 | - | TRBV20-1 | CSAGQPQHF | TGCAGTGCCGGTCAGCCCCAGCATTTT
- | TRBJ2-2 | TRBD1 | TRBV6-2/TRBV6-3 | CASSWTGYTGELFF | TGTGCCAGCAGCTGGACAGGATACACCGGGGAGCTGTTTTTT
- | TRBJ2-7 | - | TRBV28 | CASSRRYEQYF | TGTGCCAGCAGTCGGCGGTACGAGCAGTACTTC
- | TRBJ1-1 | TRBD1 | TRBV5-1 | CASSSLQGAGTEAFF | TGCGCCAGCAGCTCCCTACAGGGGGCGGGGACTGAAGCTTTCTTT
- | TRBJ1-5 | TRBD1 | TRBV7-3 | CASRLTGVNQPQHF | TGTGCCAGCAGATTGACAGGGGTCAATCAGCCCCAGCATTTT
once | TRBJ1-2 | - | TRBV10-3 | CATASGIGYGYTF | TGTGCCACCGCCTCGGGGATCGGCTATGGCTACACCTTC
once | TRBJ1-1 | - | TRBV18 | CASSPDRIRFMNTEAFF | TGTGCCAGCTCACCCGACAGGATACGATTCATGAACACTGAAGCTTTCTTT
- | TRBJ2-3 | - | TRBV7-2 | CASSLGTATTDTQYF | TGTGCCAGCAGCTTAGGGACAGCAACCACAGATACGCAGTATTTT
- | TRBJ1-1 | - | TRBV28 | CASGTGTWNTEAFF | TGTGCCAGCGGAACAGGGACCTGGAACACTGAAGCTTTCTTT
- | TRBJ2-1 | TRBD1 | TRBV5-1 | CASSLGDSSYNEQFF | TGCGCCAGCAGCTTAGGGGACAGTAGTTACAATGAGCAGTTCTTC
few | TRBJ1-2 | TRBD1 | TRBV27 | CASSATGQGASGYTF | TGTGCCAGCAGTGCGACGGGACAGGGGGCTAGTGGCTACACCTTC
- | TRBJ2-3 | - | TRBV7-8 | CASSLVPTGSDTQYF | TGTGCCAGCAGCTTAGTCCCCACAGGCTCAGATACGCAGTATTTT
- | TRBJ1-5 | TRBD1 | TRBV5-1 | CASSLVPLQGSSNQPQHF | TGCGCCAGCAGCTTGGTGCCCCTACAGGGGAGTTCCAATCAGCCCCAGCATTTT
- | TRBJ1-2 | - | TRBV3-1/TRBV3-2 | CASSQERAGYTF | TGTGCCAGCAGCCAAGAGCGGGCCGGCTACACCTTC
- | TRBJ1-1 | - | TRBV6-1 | CATTPLGGMNTEAFF | TGTGCCACTACGCCCCTGGGGGGGATGAACACTGAAGCTTTCTTT